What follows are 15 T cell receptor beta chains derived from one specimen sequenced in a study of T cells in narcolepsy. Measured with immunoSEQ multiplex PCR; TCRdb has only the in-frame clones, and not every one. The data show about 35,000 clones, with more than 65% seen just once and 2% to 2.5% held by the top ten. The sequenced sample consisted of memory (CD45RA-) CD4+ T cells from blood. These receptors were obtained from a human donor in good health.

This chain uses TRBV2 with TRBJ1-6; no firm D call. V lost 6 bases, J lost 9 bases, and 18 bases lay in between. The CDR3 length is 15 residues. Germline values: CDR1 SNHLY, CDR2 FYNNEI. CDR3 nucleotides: TGTGCCAGCAGCGGGAGAGACGTGTGGGGTTCACCCCTCCACTTT. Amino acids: CASSGRDVWGSPLHF.

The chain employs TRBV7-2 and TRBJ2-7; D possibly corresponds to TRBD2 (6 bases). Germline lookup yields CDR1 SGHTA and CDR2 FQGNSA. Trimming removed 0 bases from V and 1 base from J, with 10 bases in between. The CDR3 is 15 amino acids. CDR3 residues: CASSLAIGGSYEQYF. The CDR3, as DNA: TGTGCCAGCAGCTTAGCGATCGGGGGATCCTACGAGCAGTACTTC. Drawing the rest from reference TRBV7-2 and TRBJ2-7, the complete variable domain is GAGVSQSPSNKVTEKGKDVELRCDPISGHTALYWYRQSLGQGLEFLIYFQGNSAPDKSGLPSDRFSAERTGGSVSTLTIQRTQQEDSAVYLCASSLAIGGSYEQYFGPGTRLTVT.

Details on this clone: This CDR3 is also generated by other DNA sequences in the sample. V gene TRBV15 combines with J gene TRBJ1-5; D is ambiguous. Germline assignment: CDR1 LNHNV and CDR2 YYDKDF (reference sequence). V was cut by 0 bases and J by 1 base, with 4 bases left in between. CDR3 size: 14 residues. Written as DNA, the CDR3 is TGTGCCACCAGCAGAGATCGAAGCAATCAGCCCCAGCATTTT. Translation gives CATSRDRSNQPQHF.

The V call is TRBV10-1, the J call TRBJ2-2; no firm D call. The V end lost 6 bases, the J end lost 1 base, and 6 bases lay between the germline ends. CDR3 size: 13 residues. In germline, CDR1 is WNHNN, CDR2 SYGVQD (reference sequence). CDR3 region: CASSGVNTGELFF. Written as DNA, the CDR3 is TGCGCCAGCAGCGGAGTGAACACCGGGGAGCTGTTTTTT.

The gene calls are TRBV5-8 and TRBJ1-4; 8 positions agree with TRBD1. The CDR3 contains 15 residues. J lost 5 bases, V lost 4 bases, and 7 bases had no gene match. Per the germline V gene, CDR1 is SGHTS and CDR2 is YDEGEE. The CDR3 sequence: CASSRGQGGNEKLFF. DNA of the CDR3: TGTGCCAGCAGCCGCGGACAGGGAGGGAATGAAAAACTGTTTTTT.

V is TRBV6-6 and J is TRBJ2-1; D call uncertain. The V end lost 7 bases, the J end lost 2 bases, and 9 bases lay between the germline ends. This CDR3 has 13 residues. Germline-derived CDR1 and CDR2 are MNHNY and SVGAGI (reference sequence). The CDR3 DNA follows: TGTGCCAGCAAAAAGGGCACCTACAATGAGCAGTTCTTC. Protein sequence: CASKKGTYNEQFF.

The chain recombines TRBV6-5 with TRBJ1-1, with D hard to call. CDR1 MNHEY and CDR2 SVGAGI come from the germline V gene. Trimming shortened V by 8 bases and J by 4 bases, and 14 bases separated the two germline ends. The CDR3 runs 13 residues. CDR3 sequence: CASLFRLGTEAFF. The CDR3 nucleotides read TGTGCCAGCTTGTTCAGACTGGGCACTGAAGCTTTCTTT.

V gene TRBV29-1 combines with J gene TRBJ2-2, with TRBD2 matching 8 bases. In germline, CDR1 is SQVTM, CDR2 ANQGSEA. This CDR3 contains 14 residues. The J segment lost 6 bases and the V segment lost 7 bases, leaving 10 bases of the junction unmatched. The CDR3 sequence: CSAGLVQPAGELFF. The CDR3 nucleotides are TGCAGCGCGGGACTAGTCCAACCGGCCGGGGAGCTGTTTTTT.

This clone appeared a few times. The CDR3 is CASTRAPSWGYTF. CDR3 DNA sequence: TGTGCCAGCACCAGGGCACCTTCGTGGGGCTACACCTTC. The chain joins TRBV2 to TRBJ1-2; D is possibly TRBD1 (5 bases). Germline V CDR1 and CDR2: SNHLY, FYNNEI. CDR3 length: 13 residues. V was cut by 7 bases and J by 8 bases, with 17 bases left in between.

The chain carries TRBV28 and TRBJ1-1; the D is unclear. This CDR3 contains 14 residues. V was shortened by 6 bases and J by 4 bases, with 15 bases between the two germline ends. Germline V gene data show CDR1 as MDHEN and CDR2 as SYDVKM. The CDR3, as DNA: TGTGCCAGCAGATCCCCGGGAGATTTCACTGAAGCTTTCTTT. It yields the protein CASRSPGDFTEAFF.

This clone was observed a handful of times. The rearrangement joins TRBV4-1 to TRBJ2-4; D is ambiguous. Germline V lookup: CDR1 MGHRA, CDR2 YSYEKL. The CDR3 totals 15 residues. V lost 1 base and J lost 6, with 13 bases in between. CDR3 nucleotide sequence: TGCGCCAGCAGCCAAGGGGGTAGTACCCCAAACATTCAGTACTTC. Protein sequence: CASSQGGSTPNIQYF.

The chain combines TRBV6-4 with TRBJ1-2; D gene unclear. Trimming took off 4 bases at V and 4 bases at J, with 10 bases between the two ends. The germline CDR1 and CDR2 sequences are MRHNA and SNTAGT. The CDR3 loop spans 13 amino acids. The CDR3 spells CASSASIGYGYTF. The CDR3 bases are TGTGCCAGCAGTGCCTCGATTGGCTATGGCTACACCTTC.

CDR3 in amino acids: CASSLGVRNPPQAFF. The DNA of the CDR3 is TGCGCCAGCAGCTTGGGTGTCAGGAACCCCCCTCAAGCTTTCTTT. The chain recombines TRBV5-1 with TRBJ1-1; D gene uncertain. The CDR3 is 15 residues long. V was shortened by 0 bases and J by 9 bases, with 18 bases between the two germline ends. Per the germline V gene, CDR1 is SGHRS and CDR2 is YFSETQ. Full variable domain (remainder filled in from reference TRBV5-1 and TRBJ1-1): KAGVTQTPRYLIKTRGQQVTLSCSPISGHRSVSWYQQTPGQGLQFLFEYFSETQRNKGNFPGRFSGRQFSNSRSEMNVSTLELGDSALYLCASSLGVRNPPQAFFGQGTRLTVV.

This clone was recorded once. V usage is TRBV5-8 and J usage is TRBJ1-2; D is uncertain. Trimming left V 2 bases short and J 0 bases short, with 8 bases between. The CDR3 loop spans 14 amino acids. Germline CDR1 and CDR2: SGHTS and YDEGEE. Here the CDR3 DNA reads TGTGCCAGCAGCTTTAGTGGGGCTAACTATGGCTACACCTTC. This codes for CASSFSGANYGYTF.

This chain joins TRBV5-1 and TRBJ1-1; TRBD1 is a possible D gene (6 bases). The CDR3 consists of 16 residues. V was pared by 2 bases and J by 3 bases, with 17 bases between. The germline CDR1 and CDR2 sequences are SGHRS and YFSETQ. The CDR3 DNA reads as TGCGCCAGCAGCTTCGCCGAACAGGGAGGGGACACTGAAGCTTTCTTT. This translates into CASSFAEQGGDTEAFF.